One and the same sample provided the 2 T cell receptor beta chains below, sequenced in a study of cytomegalovirus exposure and HLA in healthy donors. The repertoire was sequenced with immunoSEQ multiplex PCR; TCRdb's copy has only in-frame clones and lacks some. The table shows 95,000 to 150,000 clones, with roughly 90% occurring only once. Sequencing was performed on PBMCs. These receptors all stem from a woman under 30 in good health and CMV-seropositive.

The genes are TRBV11-2 and TRBJ2-7, with 11 bases identical to TRBD1. This CDR3 region has 18 residues. V lost 1 base and J lost 5; bases outside the gene matches: 13. Germline-derived CDR1 and CDR2 are SGHAT and FQNNGV. For the CDR3, the DNA is TGTGCCAGCAGCTTAGGTCCCGGACAGGGGGCGCAGGGCCACGAGCAGTACTTC. The encoded protein is CASSLGPGQGAQGHEQYF.

CDR3 coding DNA: TGTGCCAGCAGCTTGAGCGGGAGTCACTATGGCTACACCTTC. Its protein product is CASSLSGSHYGYTF. This rearrangement joins TRBV5-6 to TRBJ1-2, with D uncertain. The germline V and J ends were trimmed by 1 base and 3 bases, with 10 bases remaining between them. Germline CDR1 SGHDT, CDR2 YYEEEE. CDR3 length: 14 residues.